This TCR beta chain was identified in a study of read filtering for tumor transcriptome and immune sequencing. Turning to the study itself: R-ISS stage counts were under 10 for I, roughly 15 for II, 6 or 7 for III. IR-seq gave about 3.5 to 10.27 million TCR reads per sample; RNA-seq gave 85 to 1273. Study-wide results and caveats: IR-seq and RNA-seq agreed better without single-read clonotypes. Even smaller IR-seq throughput identified most shared clonotypes.

About this clonotype itself: Its antigen is not identified.

This library used roughly 430 ng RNA and molecular barcoded adaptors spanning alpha/delta and beta/gamma chains. TCRdb used MiXCR to reprocess the reads, holding one entry per CDR3 protein. The sample holds 90,000 to 95,000 distinct CDR3 sequences, under 25% seen once. V lost 0 bases and J 2 bases, leaving 5 bases between the germline ends. This CDR3 spans 14 amino acids. Germline V gives CDR1 SGHNT, CDR2 YYREEE (reference sequence). What was sequenced was a population of CD138-negative cells sorted from bone marrow. The TCR sequence derives from a donor over 35 with multiple myeloma. The V call is TRBV5-4, the J call TRBJ2-2; D remains ambiguous. The DNA of the CDR3 is TGTGCCAGCAGCTTGGCGCAAAACACCGGGGAGCTGTTTTTT. This codes for CASSLAQNTGELFF.